The 19 T cell receptor beta chains in this list originate from one sample, sequenced in a study of blood T cells in healthy people across ages. Then a second PCR, running about 7 to 11 cycles, was carried out with a sample-barcoded 5' primer and a J-beta primer mix. TCRdb itself ran the 5' RACE reads through MiXCR, one entry per CDR3 protein. Among some 850,000 distinct CDR3 sequences listed, around 25% were seen once. The sample also formed part of further work on T cells of mothers and their children.

The sample consisted of blood. These receptors were obtained from a boy younger than 18 in good health.

This chain joins TRBV19 and TRBJ1-5; 7 bases map to TRBD1. V was clipped by 6 bases and J by 6 bases; unmatched bases: 17. Germline CDR1 LNHDA, CDR2 SQIVND (reference sequence). The CDR3 extends over 17 amino acids. CDR3 loop: CASRPLGQPGPGQPQHF. As DNA, the CDR3 is TGTGCCAGTAGGCCACTGGGACAGCCCGGCCCAGGTCAGCCCCAGCATTTT.

V usage is TRBV14 and J usage is TRBJ2-1, with no clear D. The CDR3 spans 16 residues. Per the germline V gene, CDR1 is SGHDN and CDR2 is FVKESK. The V end was cut by 0 bases, the J end by 3 bases, with 12 bases between. The CDR3 protein is CASSQDSGYLYNEQFF. The CDR3 DNA reads TGTGCCAGCAGCCAAGATTCAGGTTACCTCTACAATGAGCAGTTCTTC.

This clonotype was counted at least ten times. V and J are TRBV11-2 and TRBJ2-2, with D uncertain. The CDR3 contains 13 residues. The germline CDR1 and CDR2 sequences are SGHAT and FQNNGV. Trimming took off 1 base at V and 3 bases at J, with 3 bases between the two ends. CDR3 in DNA: TGTGCCAGCAGCTTAGGCCACACCGGGGAGCTGTTTTTT. Translation: CASSLGHTGELFF.

V usage is TRBV7-2 and J usage is TRBJ2-1, with a tentative D call TRBD2 (6 bases). Germline-derived CDR1 and CDR2 are SGHTA and FQGNSA. Trimming cost V 8 bases and J 9 bases, with 17 bases left between them. The length of the CDR3 is 13 residues. CDR3 sequence: CASDFLAGSEQFF. In DNA form, the CDR3 reads TGTGCCAGCGACTTTCTAGCCGGGAGTGAGCAGTTCTTC.

J is TRBJ2-7 and V is TRBV12-3 or TRBV12-4, with 9 positions matching TRBD2. The CDR3 loop spans 13 amino acids. The J segment lost 4 bases and the V segment lost 5 bases, leaving 3 bases of the junction unmatched. Here the CDR3 DNA reads TGTGCCAGCAGTCGCGGGAGGGGTTACGAGCAGTACTTC. This gives the protein CASSRGRGYEQYF.

This clonotype was recorded only once. V gene TRBV7-2 combines with J gene TRBJ2-1, with D possibly being TRBD1 (5 bases). CDR1 is SGHTA and CDR2 is FQGNSA in the germline V gene. V shed 3 bases and J shed 3 bases, with 18 bases lying between them. The CDR3 length is 17 residues. This CDR3 reads CASSFRALLTGYNEQFF. Here the CDR3 DNA reads TGTGCCAGCAGCTTCAGGGCACTTTTAACCGGCTACAATGAGCAGTTCTTC. Together with reference TRBV7-2 and TRBJ2-1, the CDR3 gives the full variable domain: GAGVSQSPSNKVTEKGKDVELRCDPISGHTALYWYRQSLGQGLEFLIYFQGNSAPDKSGLPSDRFSAERTGGSVSTLTIQRTQQEDSAVYLCASSFRALLTGYNEQFFGPGTRLTVL.

This clonotype was picked up a small number of times. The CDR3 sequence is CASHRGNYEQYF. For the CDR3, the DNA is TGTGCCTCACACAGGGGAAACTACGAGCAGTACTTC. This rearrangement joins TRBV10-3 to TRBJ2-7; 7 nucleotides align to TRBD1. Germline V CDR1 and CDR2: ENHRY, SYGVKD. Trimming cost V 11 bases and J 3 bases; bases outside gene matches: 7. There are 12 residues in the CDR3.

This clonotype has more than one count but fewer than ten. The V gene is TRBV7-9, the J gene TRBJ2-7; D unclear. With 4 bases removed from V and 0 bases from J, the gap between germline ends came to 13 bases. CDR3 length: 15 amino acids. Looked up from germline, CDR1 is SEHNR and CDR2 is FQNEAQ (reference sequence). The CDR3 loop is CASSSRGYSSYEQYF. As DNA, the CDR3 is TGTGCCAGCAGCTCCAGAGGTTATAGCTCCTACGAGCAGTACTTC. Complete variable domain (other parts from reference TRBV7-9 and TRBJ2-7): DTGVSQNPRHKITKRGQNVTFRCDPISEHNRLYWYRQTLGQGPEFLTYFQNEAQLEKSRLLSDRFSAERPKGSFSTLEIQRTEQGDSAMYLCASSSRGYSSYEQYFGPGTRLTVT.

This clonotype was found once. One junction end disagrees with the germline gene, perhaps due to a read error. The chain employs TRBV30 and TRBJ2-5; the D is unclear. The CDR3 is 12 residues long. The germline V gene encodes CDR1 GTSNPN and CDR2 SVGIG (reference sequence). The DNA of the CDR3 is TGTACCTGGAGTTCGAACCAAAAGACCCAGTACTTC. Translating it yields CTWSSNQKTQYF.

The chain recombines TRBV5-4 with TRBJ2-3; possible D gene TRBD2, 7 bases. This CDR3 contains 14 residues. Trimming left V 9 bases short and J 3 bases short, with 17 bases between. Germline loops: CDR1 SGHNT, CDR2 YYREEE (reference sequence). Written as DNA, the CDR3 is TGTGCCAACAGACGGGGGGCCGGGACAGATACGCAGTATTTT. Translating it yields CANRRGAGTDTQYF.

The rearrangement joins TRBV10-3 to TRBJ2-3, with TRBD2 matching 7 bases. The ends lost 7 bases at V and 2 bases at J; junction bases unmatched: 6. The CDR3 loop spans 14 amino acids. Germline CDR1 and CDR2: ENHRY and SYGVKD. CDR3 bases: TGTGCCATCAAGGCTAGCGGAACCACAGATACGCAGTATTTT. Encoded protein: CAIKASGTTDTQYF.

The sample holds many counts of this clonotype. The J gene is TRBJ2-5, the V gene TRBV12-3 or TRBV12-4, with 10 bases matching TRBD2. Trimming cost V 4 bases and J 5 bases; bases outside gene matches: 1. This CDR3 is built from 13 residues. CDR3 in amino acids: CASSSTSGETQYF. The CDR3 DNA reads as TGTGCCAGCAGTTCGACTAGCGGGGAGACCCAGTACTTC.

In DNA form, the CDR3 reads TGCGCCAGCAGCCAAGATACCTCCATCCCAGATACGCAGTATTTT. Translating it yields CASSQDTSIPDTQYF. The chain carries TRBV4-3 and TRBJ2-3; D gene unclear. Germline assignment: CDR1 LGHNA and CDR2 YSLEER. This CDR3 has 15 residues. The V gene lost 0 bases and the J gene lost 4 bases, with 11 bases spanning the gap.

This sequence joins TRBV12-3 or TRBV12-4 and TRBJ2-1; possibly TRBD1 for D (5 bases). The CDR3 covers 13 residues. V gave up 9 bases and J gave up 3 bases, with 12 bases separating them. CDR3 DNA: TGTGCCAGTGAAGACAGCAACTACAATGAGCAGTTCTTC. This translates into CASEDSNYNEQFF.

This chain connects TRBV7-9 to TRBJ1-4, with D maybe TRBD1 (6 bases). The V gene lost 5 bases and the J gene lost 4 bases, with 14 bases spanning the gap. This CDR3 spans 15 amino acids. Germline CDR1 is SEHNR and CDR2 is FQNEAQ (reference sequence). The CDR3, as DNA: TGTGCCAGCAGCGGAGGACAGTCTTTTAATGAAAAACTGTTTTTT. Residues: CASSGGQSFNEKLFF.

The chain couples TRBV9 to TRBJ1-2; 9 nucleotides agree with TRBD1. This CDR3 has 14 residues. Per germline, CDR1 SGDLS and CDR2 YYNGEE. The J segment lost 8 bases and the V segment lost 7 bases, leaving 12 bases of the junction unmatched. CDR3 sequence reads: CASSSGTGSGGYTF. DNA for the CDR3: TGTGCCAGCTCCTCCGGGACAGGGTCGGGCGGCTACACCTTC.

About this clonotype itself: Relative to the germline gene, one junction end is altered; a read error may explain this. The chain links TRBV6-6 to TRBJ2-7, with no clear D. Germline CDR1 is MNHNY and CDR2 is SVGAGI (reference sequence). This CDR3 comprises 11 residues. CDR3 in DNA: TGTGCCAGCAGTTACGAGTACGAGCAGTGCTTC. Protein sequence: CASSYEYEQCF.

This chain connects TRBV7-9 to TRBJ1-5; D is ambiguous. V was shortened by 5 bases and J by 9 bases, with 11 bases between the two germline ends. This CDR3 is built from 12 residues. In germline, CDR1 is SEHNR, CDR2 FQNEAQ (reference sequence). The chain's CDR3 is CASSVGGRPQHF. CDR3 coding DNA: TGTGCCAGCAGCGTGGGCGGTCGGCCCCAGCATTTT.

In its sample, this clonotype was seen a few times. Its ends do not fully match the called genes, so a read error is possible. The chain is built from TRBV12-3 or TRBV12-4 and TRBJ2-6; TRBD2 might be the D (5 bases). CDR3 length equals 14 residues. The CDR3 sequence is CASRRNSGANVLTF. The CDR3 bases are TGTGCTAGCAGGAGGAACTCTGGGGCCAACGTCCTGACTTTC.